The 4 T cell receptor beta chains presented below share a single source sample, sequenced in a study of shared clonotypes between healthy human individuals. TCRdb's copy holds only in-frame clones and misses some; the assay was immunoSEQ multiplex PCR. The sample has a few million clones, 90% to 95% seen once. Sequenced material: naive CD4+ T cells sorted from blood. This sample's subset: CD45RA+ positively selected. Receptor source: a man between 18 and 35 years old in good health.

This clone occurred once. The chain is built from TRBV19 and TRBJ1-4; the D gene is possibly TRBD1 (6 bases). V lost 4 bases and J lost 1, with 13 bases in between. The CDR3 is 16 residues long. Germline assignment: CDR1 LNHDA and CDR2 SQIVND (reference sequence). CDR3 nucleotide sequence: TGTGCCAGTAGTAGGCGACAGGCGGGAACTAATGAAAAACTGTTTTTT. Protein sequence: CASSRRQAGTNEKLFF.

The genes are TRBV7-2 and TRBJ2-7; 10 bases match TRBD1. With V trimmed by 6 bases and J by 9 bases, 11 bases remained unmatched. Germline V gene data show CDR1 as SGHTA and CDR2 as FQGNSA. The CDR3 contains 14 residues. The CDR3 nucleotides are TGTGCCAGCAGTCCCATGGGACAGGGGCTTTCGCAGTACTTC. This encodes CASSPMGQGLSQYF. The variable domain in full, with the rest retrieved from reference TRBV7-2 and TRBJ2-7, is GAGVSQSPSNKVTEKGKDVELRCDPISGHTALYWYRQSLGQGLEFLIYFQGNSAPDKSGLPSDRFSAERTGGSVSTLTIQRTQQEDSAVYLCASSPMGQGLSQYFGPGTRLTVT.

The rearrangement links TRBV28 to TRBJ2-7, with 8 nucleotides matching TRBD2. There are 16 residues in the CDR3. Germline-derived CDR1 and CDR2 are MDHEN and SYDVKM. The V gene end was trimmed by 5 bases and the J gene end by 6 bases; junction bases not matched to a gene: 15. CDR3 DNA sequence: TGTGCCAGCAGTATGGGAGGTCCGGGGGGGCCCATCGAGCAGTACTTC. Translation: CASSMGGPGGPIEQYF.

The CDR3 DNA sequence: TGTGCCAGCAGCGTAGGACAGGGGATCGGGTATGGCTACACCTTC. The encoded protein is CASSVGQGIGYGYTF. The chain recombines TRBV9 with TRBJ1-2; 8 nucleotides match TRBD1. The CDR3 has 15 amino acids. The J segment lost 5 bases and the V segment lost 0 bases, leaving 6 bases of the junction unmatched. Germline V lookup: CDR1 SGDLS, CDR2 YYNGEE.